Listed below are T cell receptor beta chains from one sample, sequenced in a study of CD8+ T cells in alopecia areata. Data came from immunoSEQ multiplex PCR; TCRdb stores just in-frame clones and leaves some out. The sample carries approximately 280,000 clones, roughly 60% recorded once. This material consisted of CD4+ T cells sorted from blood, taken at week 24, from a patient treated with tofacitinib. The source is a human donor with alopecia areata. Each CDR3 is given with its conserved first and last residue. The D gene is left open where the match is weak. The size field is filled for only some rows; it gives once, few, many or a size class.

d_call | j_call | clone_size | v_call | cdr3_aa | cdr3_nt
. | TRBJ1-2 | . | TRBV30 | CAWSPDGTYGYTF | TGTGCCTGGAGTCCGGACGGTACCTATGGCTACACCTTC
. | TRBJ2-2 | once | TRBV5-1 | CASRLTYQNGELFF | TGCGCCAGCAGGTTGACCTACCAAAACGGGGAGCTGTTTTTT
TRBD1 | TRBJ1-2 | . | TRBV7-3 | CASSPDRGSHYGYTF | TGTGCCAGCAGCCCGGACAGGGGATCCCACTATGGCTACACCTTC
TRBD1 | TRBJ2-7 | . | TRBV27 | CASSLQGVREQYF | TGTGCCAGCAGTTTACAGGGGGTTCGCGAGCAGTACTTC
TRBD1 | TRBJ2-7 | . | TRBV23-1 | CASTLVPGQGFNEQYF | TGCGCCAGCACCCTCGTTCCGGGACAGGGCTTTAACGAGCAGTACTTC
TRBD1 | TRBJ1-2 | . | TRBV30 | CAWRRPGTAYGYTF | TGTGCCTGGAGGCGCCCCGGGACAGCGTATGGCTACACCTTC
. | TRBJ2-3 | few | TRBV4-2 | CASSQGGDLYTDTQYF | TGTGCCAGCAGCCAAGGGGGGGATCTCTACACAGATACGCAGTATTTT
. | TRBJ2-7 | many | TRBV9 | CASSVSPGSYEQYF | TGTGCCAGCAGCGTATCGCCAGGCTCCTACGAGCAGTACTTC
TRBD1 | TRBJ1-2 | . | TRBV4-1 | CASSLGQYYGYTF | TGCGCCAGCAGCCTGGGACAGTATTATGGCTACACCTTC
. | TRBJ1-5 | . | TRBV2 | CASSGQGSANQPQHF | TGTGCCAGCAGTGGTCAGGGAAGTGCAAATCAGCCCCAGCATTTT
. | TRBJ2-5 | . | TRBV29-1 | CSVFVSGSPQYQETQYF | TGCAGCGTTTTTGTTTCGGGGTCCCCTCAGTACCAAGAGACCCAGTACTTC
. | TRBJ2-7 | . | TRBV12-5 | CASGLVLAYGYEQYF | TGTGCTAGTGGTTTGGTACTAGCCTACGGGTACGAGCAGTACTTC
TRBD2 | TRBJ2-5 | . | TRBV11-2 | CASSLGLAGSYQETQYF | TGTGCCAGCAGCTTGGGCCTAGCGGGATCGTACCAAGAGACCCAGTACTTC
. | TRBJ1-1 | . | TRBV30 | CAWSVRFHEAFF | TGTGCCTGGAGTGTACGGTTCCATGAAGCTTTCTTT
TRBD1 | TRBJ1-2 | . | TRBV30 | CAWKTGGVYGYTF | TGTGCCTGGAAGACAGGGGGCGTCTATGGCTACACCTTC
. | TRBJ2-5 | . | TRBV5-1 | CASSEQGQETQYF | TGCGCCAGCAGCGAACAGGGCCAAGAGACCCAGTACTTC
TRBD2 | TRBJ2-6 | . | TRBV7-2 | CASSLERGHSGANVLTF | TGTGCCAGCAGCTTGGAGCGGGGGCACTCTGGGGCCAACGTCCTGACTTTC
. | TRBJ1-5 | . | TRBV13 | CASSLGSGQPQHF | TGTGCCAGCAGCTTAGGGTCGGGTCAGCCCCAGCATTTT